These 2 T cell receptor beta chains were sequenced from one sample in a study of cytomegalovirus exposure and HLA in healthy donors. Use of 60 Vbeta and 13 Jbeta primers characterized the PCR. Sequenced by immunoSEQ multiplex PCR; TCRdb stores in-frame clones only, minus some. Here the sample table reports about 160,000 clones. Sequences were obtained from PBMCs. These receptor sequences come from a woman aged 60 to 75 in good health and CMV-seronegative.

This chain uses TRBV5-6 with TRBJ2-5, with 9 bases aligning to TRBD1. Germline V gene sequence: CDR1 SGHDT, CDR2 YYEEEE. V trimming: 3 bases; J trimming: 2 bases; junction bases outside the gene matches: 5. The CDR3 extends over 15 amino acids. The CDR3, as DNA: TGTGCCAGCAGCTCCGGGACAGGGATTCAAGAGACCCAGTACTTC. This codes for CASSSGTGIQETQYF.

The rearrangement joins TRBV6-4 to TRBJ2-3, with 7 positions matching TRBD1. After removal of 10 bases from V and 8 bases from J, the junction contained 9 bases not matched to a gene. This CDR3 has 12 residues. The germline CDR1 and CDR2 sequences are MRHNA and SNTAGT. The CDR3 region is CATSTGQSTQYF. The CDR3, as DNA: TGTGCCACTTCGACAGGGCAGTCTACGCAGTATTTT.